The 19 T cell receptor beta chains reported below all come from one sample, sequenced in a study of T cell responses to AZD1222 COVID-19 vaccine. Assay used: immunoSEQ multiplex PCR; TCRdb lists only in-frame clones, some missing. This table has some 190,000 clones, approximately 93% appearing once. The sequencing here drew on peripheral blood, taken 28 days after the second AZD1222 dose. The receptors were gathered from an adult who received the AZD1222 COVID-19 vaccine.

This chain joins TRBV19 and TRBJ1-1; D gene uncertain. Trimming stripped 0 bases from V and 1 base from J, with 9 bases between. This CDR3 comprises 15 residues. CDR1 and CDR2 (germline): LNHDA, SQIVND (reference sequence). CDR3 nucleotides: TGTGCCAGTAGTATAGACAGTGGGGAGAACACTGAAGCTTTCTTT. Translated: CASSIDSGENTEAFF.

This clone was seen a single time. The rearrangement uses TRBV18 and TRBJ1-4, with 9 positions matching TRBD1. J was trimmed by 2 bases and V by 1 base; bases with no gene match: 5. The CDR3 totals 17 residues. Germline lookup yields CDR1 KGHSH and CDR2 LQKENI. CDR3 residues: CASSPLGQGMTNEKLFF. In DNA form, the CDR3 reads TGTGCCAGCTCACCACTTGGACAGGGGATGACTAATGAAAAACTGTTTTTT.

CDR3 in DNA: TGTGCCATCAGTGTTTCCCAATATAATTCACCCCTCCACTTT. Residues: CAISVSQYNSPLHF. The V gene is TRBV10-3, the J gene TRBJ1-6; D remains unclear. CDR1 and CDR2 from the germline V gene are ENHRY and SYGVKD. The V end lost 4 bases, the J end lost 4 bases, and 8 bases lay between the germline ends. This CDR3 is built from 14 residues.

The chain uses TRBV7-9 and TRBJ2-2; 9 bases map to TRBD1. CDR1 is SEHNR and CDR2 is FQNEAQ in the germline V gene (reference sequence). This CDR3 region has 18 residues. V dropped 4 bases and J dropped 3; count of bases not matched to a gene: 12. CDR3 sequence (DNA): TGTGCCAGCAGCTCCTTCCCGGACAGGGGAATCTACACCGGGGAGCTGTTTTTT. It yields the protein CASSSFPDRGIYTGELFF.

The chain combines TRBV4-1 with TRBJ2-2; no clear D gene. V shed 3 bases and J shed 1 base, with 0 bases lying between them. This CDR3 is 12 amino acids long. The germline CDR1 and CDR2 sequences are MGHRA and YSYEKL. The CDR3: CASSQNTGELFF. The CDR3 DNA follows: TGCGCCAGCAGCCAGAACACCGGGGAGCTGTTTTTT.

The chain has TRBV9 and TRBJ1-6, with D possibly matching TRBD1 (5 bases). The CDR3 totals 14 residues. Per germline, CDR1 SGDLS and CDR2 YYNGEE. Trimming took 1 base from V and 10 from J, leaving 12 bases between them. CDR3 nucleotides: TGTGCCAGCAGCGTAAAACAGGTCGGCTCACCCCTCCACTTT. Its translation: CASSVKQVGSPLHF. The full variable domain, its missing parts supplied by reference TRBV9 and TRBJ1-6, is DSGVTQTPKHLITATGQRVTLRCSPRSGDLSVYWYQQSLDQGLQFLIQYYNGEERAKGNILERFSAQQFPDLHSELNLSSLELGDSALYFCASSVKQVGSPLHFGNGTRLTVT.

The rearrangement joins TRBV18 to TRBJ1-4; 8 bases are shared with TRBD1. Germline CDR1 is KGHSH and CDR2 is LQKENI. The CDR3 is 14 residues long. V trimming: 3 bases; J trimming: 7 bases; junction bases outside the gene matches: 4. The CDR3 reads CASSPTGTGEKLFF. The CDR3 region has the DNA TGTGCCAGCTCACCCACCGGGACAGGTGAAAAACTGTTTTTT.

This clone was seen only a few times. J is TRBJ1-5 and V is TRBV2, with D possibly TRBD1 on 5 matching bases. CDR3 length equals 14 residues. Deletions cut 3 bases from V and 6 bases from J, with 12 bases between. Per germline, CDR1 SNHLY and CDR2 FYNNEI. CDR3 nucleotides: TGTGCCAGCAGTGATGGAGGGGCAGGTCAGCCCCAGCATTTT. It yields the protein CASSDGGAGQPQHF.

The V gene is TRBV9, the J gene TRBJ1-2, with D hard to call. The CDR3 runs to 12 residues. The V end lost 4 bases, the J end lost 6 bases, and 10 bases lay between the germline ends. Germline V gene lookup returns CDR1 SGDLS and CDR2 YYNGEE. CDR3 sequence reads: CASSKARDGYTF. CDR3 in DNA: TGTGCCAGCAGCAAAGCGAGAGATGGCTACACCTTC.

The chain combines TRBV6-5 with TRBJ1-4, with D perhaps matching TRBD1 (6 bases). The CDR3 is made up of 14 amino acids. Trimming took off 6 bases at V and 4 bases at J, with 12 bases between the two ends. Germline-derived CDR1 and CDR2 are MNHEY and SVGAGI. Written as DNA, the CDR3 is TGTGCCAGCAGGCCCGGGACAAATAATGAAAAACTGTTTTTT. Protein sequence: CASRPGTNNEKLFF.

The chain employs TRBV29-1 and TRBJ1-1, with D uncertain. There are 11 residues in the CDR3. Germline values: CDR1 SQVTM, CDR2 ANQGSEA. V lost 4 bases and J 6 bases, leaving 9 bases between the germline ends. In DNA, the CDR3 is TGCAGCGTTGGGAGCGGGTCTGAAGCTTTCTTT. Its protein product is CSVGSGSEAFF.

The V and J genes are TRBV14 and TRBJ1-2; D may be TRBD1 (5 bases). CDR1 is SGHDN, CDR2 FVKESK, per germline. This CDR3 is 13 amino acids long. Trimming took 4 bases from V and 7 from J, leaving 13 bases between them. The CDR3 protein is CASSPRQRAGYTF. In nucleotides, the CDR3 is TGTGCCAGCAGCCCGAGACAGAGGGCTGGCTACACCTTC.

V is TRBV11-2 and J is TRBJ2-1, with 12 bases identical to TRBD2. Per germline, CDR1 SGHAT and CDR2 FQNNGV. The CDR3 covers 16 residues. Trimming cost V 1 base and J 6 bases; bases outside gene matches: 4. The CDR3 nucleotides are TGTGCCAGCAGCTTAGGACTAGCGGGAGTAAGCAATGAGCAGTTCTTC. Translation: CASSLGLAGVSNEQFF.

This clone was observed once. J is TRBJ1-5 and V is TRBV7-8; D is unclear. The ends were cut back, 5 bases at V and 7 bases at J, with 18 bases in the middle. Germline assignment: CDR1 SGHVS and CDR2 FQNEAQ. The CDR3 has 15 residues. The CDR3 region has the DNA TGTGCCAGCAGCGCCAGGACTTCTTTGGGGCAGCCCCAGCATTTT. Its translation: CASSARTSLGQPQHF.

The CDR3 spells CATLSVHLNTEAFF. CDR3 in DNA: TGTGCCACCCTAAGTGTCCACTTGAACACTGAAGCTTTCTTT. The rearrangement joins TRBV28 to TRBJ1-1; no clear D. The CDR3 is 14 amino acids. With 10 bases removed from V and 0 bases from J, the gap between germline ends came to 15 bases. The germline V gene has CDR1 MDHEN and CDR2 SYDVKM.

J is TRBJ1-5 and V is TRBV6-2 or TRBV6-3, with D possibly being TRBD1 (6 bases). The CDR3 sequence is 15 residues long. CDR1 and CDR2 (germline): MNHEY, SVGEGT. The V end lost 5 bases, the J end lost 0 bases, and 11 bases lay between the germline ends. The CDR3 nucleotides read TGTGCCAGCAGTCCAGGGGAAGTTAGCAATCAGCCCCAGCATTTT. It codes for CASSPGEVSNQPQHF.

This chain connects TRBV12-3 or TRBV12-4 to TRBJ2-5; 8 positions match TRBD2. The CDR3 loop spans 13 amino acids. The V segment lost 7 bases and the J segment 5 bases; nucleotides outside the gene matches: 6. CDR3 bases: TGTGCCAGCAAGAGGGCGGGAGGTGAGACCCAGTACTTC. This translates into CASKRAGGETQYF.

The V and J genes are TRBV5-1 and TRBJ2-5; tentatively, D is TRBD1 (6 bases). V shed 4 bases and J shed 5 bases, with 18 bases lying between them. Germline assignment: CDR1 SGHRS and CDR2 YFSETQ. This CDR3 contains 15 residues. DNA of the CDR3: TGCGCCAGCAGCCCCCACGACAGGAGGACGGAGACCCAGTACTTC. It specifies CASSPHDRRTETQYF. The complete variable domain, with remaining parts taken from reference TRBV5-1 and TRBJ2-5, reads KAGVTQTPRYLIKTRGQQVTLSCSPISGHRSVSWYQQTPGQGLQFLFEYFSETQRNKGNFPGRFSGRQFSNSRSEMNVSTLELGDSALYLCASSPHDRRTETQYFGPGTRLLVL.

This clone was observed once. The chain combines TRBV5-1 with TRBJ2-7; D remains ambiguous. CDR1 SGHRS and CDR2 YFSETQ come from the germline V gene. Trimming pared 4 bases from V and 3 bases from J, leaving 11 bases between. This CDR3 region has 13 residues. The CDR3 loop is CASSPAQYYEQYF. In nucleotides, the CDR3 is TGCGCCAGCAGCCCGGCACAGTACTACGAGCAGTACTTC.